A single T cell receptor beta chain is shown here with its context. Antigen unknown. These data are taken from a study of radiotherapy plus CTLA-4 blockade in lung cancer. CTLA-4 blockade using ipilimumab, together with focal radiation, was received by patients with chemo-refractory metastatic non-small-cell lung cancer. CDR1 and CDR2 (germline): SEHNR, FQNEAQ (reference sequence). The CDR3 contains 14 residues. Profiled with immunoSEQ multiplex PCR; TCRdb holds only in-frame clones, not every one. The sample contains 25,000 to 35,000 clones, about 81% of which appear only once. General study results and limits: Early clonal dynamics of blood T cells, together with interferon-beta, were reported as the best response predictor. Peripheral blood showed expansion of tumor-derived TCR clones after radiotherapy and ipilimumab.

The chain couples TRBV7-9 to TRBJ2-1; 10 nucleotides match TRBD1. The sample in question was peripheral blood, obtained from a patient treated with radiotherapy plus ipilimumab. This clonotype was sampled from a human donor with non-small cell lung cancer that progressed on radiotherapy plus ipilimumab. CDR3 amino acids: CASKTGGVGDEQFF. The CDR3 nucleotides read TGTGCTAGTAAGACAGGGGGCGTCGGCGATGAGCAGTTCTTC.